These T cell receptor beta chains were read from a single sample in a study of blood T cells in healthy people across ages. In TCRdb, the 5' RACE reads were re-called with MiXCR into one record per CDR3 protein. The data contain hundreds of thousands of distinct CDR3 sequences, roughly 45% of them seen just once; the ten biggest clones take up under 25%. The sequenced sample consisted of blood. These receptors originate from a woman aged 55-69 years in good health. Both conserved end residues are part of each CDR3. A D gene is named only where the DNA matches it firmly. Not every row has a clone size; where given, it reads once, few, many or a size class.

>TRBD2|TRBV5-1|TRBJ2-7|few
TGCGCCAGCAGCTCTCGGGGGGGCAGTCGATCCGACGAGCAGTACTTC
CASSSRGGSRSDEQYF
>.|TRBV6-2/TRBV6-3|TRBJ2-3|few
TGTGCCAGCAGCCACGAGTACAGGCCAGATACGCAGTATTTT
CASSHEYRPDTQYF
>TRBD1|TRBV18|TRBJ2-7|few
TGTGCCAGCTCACCCCGGGACAGGGACAACGAGCAGTACTTC
CASSPRDRDNEQYF
>.|TRBV3-1|TRBJ2-2|.
TGTGTCAGCAGCCCCCTGGGGGTCGGGGAGCTGTTTTTT
CVSSPLGVGELFF
>.|TRBV9|TRBJ2-5|.
TGTGCCAGCAGCGCATTGGGGGGACTCCAAGAGACCCAGTACTTC
CASSALGGLQETQYF
>.|TRBV7-9|TRBJ2-5|many
TGTGCCAGCAGCTCCTTGGCAGTTTCAGAGACCCAGTACTTC
CASSSLAVSETQYF
>.|TRBV3-1|TRBJ1-5|many
TGTGCCAGCAGCCAAGACAGCAATCAGCCCCAGCATTTT
CASSQDSNQPQHF
>.|TRBV11-2|TRBJ1-1|once
TGTGCCAGCAGCATGGACGGAATGAACACTGAAGCTTTCTTT
CASSMDGMNTEAFF
>TRBD1|TRBV28|TRBJ2-1|.
TGTGCCAGCAGACTTACCAGGACAGGAGGCCCCTATTACGAGCAGTTCTTC
CASRLTRTGGPYYEQFF
>TRBD1|TRBV12-3/TRBV12-4|TRBJ2-7|few
TGTGCCAGCAGCAAGGGACAGCTTTCCTACGAGCAGTACTTC
CASSKGQLSYEQYF
>.|TRBV12-3/TRBV12-4|TRBJ2-6|few
TGTGCCAGCAGTTTATCAAGTGGTGGGGCCAACGTCCTGACTTTC
CASSLSSGGANVLTF
>TRBD1|TRBV4-2|TRBJ2-7|many
TGTGCCAGCAGCAGACAAACCGGGACAGGGGACAACGAGCAGTACTTC
CASSRQTGTGDNEQYF
>.|TRBV12-3/TRBV12-4|TRBJ1-2|many
TGTGCCAGCAGCCCTACCACAGATTATGGCTACACCTTC
CASSPTTDYGYTF
>.|TRBV5-1|TRBJ1-4|.
TGCGCCGGAGGGGTGGAACTGTTTTTT
CAGGVELFF
>.|TRBV20-1|TRBJ1-2|few
TGCAGTGCTAGAGTCCCGGGGAATCGGGGCTACACCTTC
CSARVPGNRGYTF
>.|TRBV6-1|TRBJ2-1|.
TGTGCCAGCAGCTCCCTCATCGGGGGCTCCTCCTACAATGAGCAGTTCTTC
CASSSLIGGSSYNEQFF
>.|TRBV10-3|TRBJ2-7|.
TGTGCCATCAGTGGGGCCCGGGAAGGCGAGCAGTACTTC
CAISGAREGEQYF
>TRBD2|TRBV7-2|TRBJ2-1|few
TGTGTCAGCAGCCCCTTGGGACTAGCGGGCTCTATGAATGAGCAGTTCTTC
CVSSPLGLAGSMNEQFF
>.|TRBV20-1|TRBJ2-3|.
TGCAGTGCCCTCAGCTGGCCAGATACGCAGTATTTT
CSALSWPDTQYF
>.|TRBV20-1|TRBJ1-1|few
TGCAGTGCTCCTGATCGGGGCACTGAAGCTTTCTTT
CSAPDRGTEAFF
>TRBD2|TRBV20-1|TRBJ2-3|.
TGCAGTGCTAGAGACCCCCGGGGGAGGGGAGATACGCAGTATTTT
CSARDPRGRGDTQYF
>.|TRBV12-3/TRBV12-4|TRBJ2-3|.
TGTGCCAGCACGGGGGCGACGGCAGATACGCAGTATTTT
CASTGATADTQYF
>.|TRBV3-1|TRBJ2-7|few
TGTGCCAGCAGCCCGCCTAACAATGAGCAGTACTTC
CASSPPNNEQYF
>TRBD1|TRBV6-2/TRBV6-3|TRBJ2-6|many
TGTGCCAGCAGTAGTCGAACAGGGGGCATAACTGGGGCCAACGTCCTGACTTTC
CASSSRTGGITGANVLTF
>.|TRBV7-8|TRBJ1-5|.
TGTGCCAGCAGCTCACATCAGGAGGGTTATAGGCAGCCCCAGCATTTT
CASSSHQEGYRQPQHF
>.|TRBV7-9|TRBJ2-5|once
TGTGCCAGCAGCGGATCCCGGGGTGGGAATGAGCAGTACTTC
CASSGSRGGNEQYF
>TRBD2|TRBV28|TRBJ2-7|.
TGTGCCAGCACTAGCGGGAACTACGAGCAGTACTTC
CASTSGNYEQYF
>.|TRBV7-9|TRBJ2-1|.
TGTGCCAGCAGCTTGGGTGGGACCTACTCCTACAATGAGCAGTTCTTC
CASSLGGTYSYNEQFF
>TRBD2|TRBV7-8|TRBJ2-3|.
TGTGCCAGCAGCACGACGACTAGCGGGAGCAAGAGAACGCAGTATTTT
CASSTTTSGSKRTQYF
>TRBD2|TRBV7-2|TRBJ2-3|.
TGTGCCAGCAGCTTAGCTCTTAGCGGGAGGGGAGGGATGAGCACAGCACAGTATTTT
CASSLALSGRGGMSTAQYF
>.|TRBV20-1|TRBJ1-1|.
TGCAGTGCTAGACGGGACCTTGAAGCTTTCTTT
CSARRDLEAFF
>TRBD2|TRBV18|TRBJ2-3|.
TGTGCCAGCTCACCAAACCTAGCGGGGGTCACAGATACGCAGTATTTT
CASSPNLAGVTDTQYF
>.|TRBV29-1|TRBJ2-1|.
TGCAGCGTTGAGGACTCCTACAATGAGCAGTTCTTC
CSVEDSYNEQFF
>.|TRBV6-4|TRBJ2-7|.
TGTGCCAGCAGGGCCACCGGGACGAGCTACGAGCAGTACTTC
CASRATGTSYEQYF
>.|TRBV7-2|TRBJ2-7|once
TGTGCCAGCAGCTCCCAATGGGAGCAGTACTTC
CASSSQWEQYF
>.|TRBV4-1|TRBJ1-4|few
TGCGCCAGCAGCCAACAGGGTGTAACTAATGAAAAACTGTTTTTT
CASSQQGVTNEKLFF
>TRBD2|TRBV12-3/TRBV12-4|TRBJ2-1|few
TGTGCCAGCAGTTTAAATGCGGGAGGGCCGAATGAGCAGTTCTTC
CASSLNAGGPNEQFF
>TRBD2|TRBV24-1|TRBJ2-1|few
TGTGCCACCAGTGTCCTGACTAGCGGTAGAGGGGAGCAGTTCTTC
CATSVLTSGRGEQFF
>TRBD2|TRBV12-5|TRBJ2-5|.
TGTGCTAGTGGTTCGGGGACTAGCGGGGGAACCGAGACCCAGTACTTC
CASGSGTSGGTETQYF
>.|TRBV9|TRBJ2-7|.
TGTGCCAGCAGCTCCTCAGGAGGCCGTCCCTACGAGCAGTACTTC
CASSSSGGRPYEQYF
>TRBD1|TRBV2|TRBJ2-7|.
TGTGCCAGCAGTCATACCGGGACAGGGTCCTACGAGCAGTACTTC
CASSHTGTGSYEQYF
>.|TRBV11-2|TRBJ2-7|.
TGTGCCAGCAGCCAAGGGGGACCCCTGAGCTCCTACAATGAGCAGTACTTC
CASSQGGPLSSYNEQYF
>TRBD1|TRBV5-5|TRBJ1-2|.
TGTGCCAACAGCGCGTCCCGGGACAGGGGATCGGAGGGCTACACCTTC
CANSASRDRGSEGYTF
>.|TRBV9|TRBJ2-7|.
TGTGCCAGCAGCGTAGAGGGGGACGACTACGAGCAGTACTTC
CASSVEGDDYEQYF